Listed here is a single T cell receptor (beta chain). The source of the sample is a study of blood T cell repertoires in COVID-19. Overall study: COVID-19 samples collected from the United States, Italy and Spain covered acute and convalescent phases. From T cells, B-cell-depleted T cells, or PBMCs came the material, which was cDNA or gDNA.

Authors' analysis steps: Amplification of reference gene primers was used by the study to estimate nucleated cell counts. Data came from immunoSEQ multiplex PCR; TCRdb stores just in-frame clones and leaves some out. V and J calls and clone size are given by that table; D and trimming were obtained from the DNA. Here the sample spans approximately 100,000 clones, more than 60% being singletons. V shed 2 bases and J shed 9 bases, with 8 bases lying between them. The CDR3 loop spans 13 amino acids. The germline gives CDR1 MGHDK, CDR2 SYGVNS. Sequences were obtained from peripheral blood. The receptor was derived from a man in his 70s with active or convalescent COVID-19. The rearrangement uses TRBV25-1 and TRBJ1-6, with D possibly being TRBD1 (5 bases). The CDR3 reads CASSEGQGSPLHF. In DNA form, the CDR3 reads TGTGCCAGCAGTGAAGGGCAGGGTTCACCCCTCCACTTT. Looking up the rest from reference TRBV25-1 and TRBJ1-6 gives the full variable domain: EADIYQTPRYLVIGTGKKITLECSQTMGHDKMYWYQQDPGMELHLIHYSYGVNSTEKGDLSSESTVSRIRTEHFPLTLESARPSHTSQYLCASSEGQGSPLHFGNGTRLTVT.